This T cell receptor beta chain was retrieved from a study of PD-L1 blockade in urothelial cancer. Study-wide background: Blood analysis occurred 3 weeks (second dose) and 6 weeks after treatment start. Whole-study findings and limits: At the 3-week point, tumor-associated blood clones expanded more in durable-benefit patients.

Here immunoSEQ multiplex PCR was the method, and the copy in TCRdb shows in-frame clones only, minus some. The sample has 70,000 or so clones; around 90% are singletons. About this clone itself: Its antigen is still unknown.

Indicated time point: pretreatment peripheral blood. Samples spanned pretreatment and treatment, with 1 to 8 time points per patient. The length of the CDR3 is 13 residues. The V end was cut by 2 bases, the J end by 5 bases, with 9 bases between. CDR1 is SGHTA, CDR2 FQGTGA, per germline. The chain uses TRBV7-3 and TRBJ2-5; TRBD2 might be the D (5 bases). Sequencing was performed on PBMCs, taken around atezolizumab (anti-PD-L1) treatment. The receptor was isolated from a man between 65 and 85 years old with urothelial cancer. The chain's CDR3 is CASSLGPSETQYF. The DNA for the CDR3 is TGTGCCAGCAGCTTAGGCCCTAGCGAGACCCAGTACTTC.